The 15 T cell receptor beta chains below come from one sample, sequenced in a study of response to subunit inactivated influenza vaccine. TCRdb called the RT-PCR reads again in MiXCR, with one record for every CDR3 protein. The sample has about 780,000 distinct CDR3 sequences, roughly 18% seen once. Sequenced material: PBMCs from blood, taken 4 to 6 days after vaccination. All receptors derive from a man aged 50-60 years who received an inactivated influenza vaccine.

This clonotype was observed many times. The chain joins TRBV7-6 to TRBJ2-3; the match to TRBD2 covers 10 bases. The CDR3 loop spans 15 amino acids. The V gene end was trimmed by 1 base and the J gene end by 5 bases; junction bases not matched to a gene: 3. The germline gives CDR1 SGHVS, CDR2 FNYEAQ. CDR3 amino acids: CASSLVTSGKDTQYF. DNA of the CDR3: TGTGCCAGCAGCTTAGTTACTAGCGGGAAAGATACGCAGTATTTT.

The chain joins TRBV12-3 or TRBV12-4 to TRBJ1-5; D gene uncertain. The CDR3 consists of 14 residues. Trimming took 6 bases from V and 4 from J, leaving 13 bases between them. For the CDR3, the DNA is TGTGCCAGCAGACCGGGGTTGGGAAATCAGCCCCAGCATTTT. As protein: CASRPGLGNQPQHF.

The chain recombines TRBV5-1 with TRBJ1-1; the D gene is possibly TRBD1 (5 bases). From germline, CDR1 is SGHRS and CDR2 YFSETQ. V was cut by 5 bases and J by 1 base, with 27 bases left in between. CDR3 length: 19 residues. The CDR3 sequence: CASSYTLGGGRYENTEAFF. The DNA of the CDR3 is TGCGCCAGCAGTTATACACTGGGGGGAGGGAGATATGAGAACACTGAAGCTTTCTTT.

The chain is built from TRBV6-6 and TRBJ1-1; D ambiguous. Trimming took 7 bases from V and 3 from J, leaving 12 bases between them. The CDR3 is 13 residues long. The V gene's germline CDR1 is MNHNY and CDR2 SVGAGI (reference sequence). The CDR3 nucleotides are TGTGCCAGCAAGGTGCAACAGTACACTGAAGCTTTCTTT. It encodes CASKVQQYTEAFF.

The chain links TRBV5-5 to TRBJ2-1; TRBD1 or TRBD2 may be the D gene (6 bases each). This CDR3 is built from 16 residues. The germline V gene encodes CDR1 SGHKS and CDR2 YYEKEE (reference sequence). Trimming took off 0 bases at V and 8 bases at J, with 18 bases between the two ends. CDR3 bases: TGTGCCAGCAGCTTGGTATCCGGGGGCCTGATGGATGAGCAGTTCTTC. Its translation is CASSLVSGGLMDEQFF.

This clonotype showed up many times. The chain carries TRBV27 and TRBJ2-1, with unresolved D. The CDR3 runs 15 residues. Germline-derived CDR1 and CDR2 are MNHEY and SMNVEV (reference sequence). V shed 0 bases and J shed 3 bases, with 9 bases lying between them. Written as DNA, the CDR3 is TGTGCCAGCAGTTTATCGCAGGCAAACTACAATGAGCAGTTCTTC. Encoded protein: CASSLSQANYNEQFF.

The rearrangement joins TRBV5-1 to TRBJ2-2, with D hard to call. The CDR3 has 14 residues. Germline assignment: CDR1 SGHRS and CDR2 YFSETQ. V was clipped by 5 bases and J by 0 bases, with 8 bases between them. The CDR3 nucleotides read TGCGCCAGCAGGCCGACGACGAACACCGGGGAGCTGTTTTTT. Protein sequence: CASRPTTNTGELFF.

V usage is TRBV18 and J usage is TRBJ2-7, with TRBD2 matching 11 bases. Trimming took 0 bases from V and 2 from J; bases not matched to a gene: 3. Germline lookup yields CDR1 KGHSH and CDR2 LQKENI. The CDR3 extends over 16 amino acids. The chain's CDR3 is CASSPPGTSGPYEQYF. In DNA, the CDR3 is TGTGCCAGCTCACCACCAGGGACTAGCGGACCCTACGAGCAGTACTTC.

This chain joins TRBV7-2 and TRBJ2-3, with a weak D call TRBD2 (6 bases). The germline gives CDR1 SGHTA, CDR2 FQGNSA. V was pared by 4 bases and J by 3 bases, with 11 bases between. The CDR3 contains 14 residues. CDR3 coding DNA: TGTGCCAGCAGCTACCAAGGAGGGACAGATACGCAGTATTTT. Protein sequence: CASSYQGGTDTQYF.

In its sample, this clonotype was seen a few times. The genes are TRBV12-3 or TRBV12-4 and TRBJ2-3, with D possibly matching TRBD2 (6 bases). The CDR3 is made up of 15 amino acids. The V and J ends lost 6 bases and 0 bases respectively, with 13 bases between them. CDR3 nucleotides: TGTGCCAGCAGCGTAGCGGTACCTAGCACAGATACGCAGTATTTT. Translation gives CASSVAVPSTDTQYF.

V is TRBV7-9 and J is TRBJ2-5, with D tentatively TRBD1 (5 bases). CDR1 and CDR2 from the germline V gene are SEHNR and FQNEAQ (reference sequence). This CDR3 comprises 15 residues. V was clipped by 5 bases and J by 0 bases, with 13 bases between them. The CDR3 spells CASSPWGQYQETQYF. The CDR3 region has the DNA TGTGCCAGCAGCCCCTGGGGCCAGTACCAAGAGACCCAGTACTTC. Variable domain in full (rest from reference TRBV7-9 and TRBJ2-5): DTGVSQNPRHKITKRGQNVTFRCDPISEHNRLYWYRQTLGQGPEFLTYFQNEAQLEKSRLLSDRFSAERPKGSFSTLEIQRTEQGDSAMYLCASSPWGQYQETQYFGPGTRLLVL.

The chain combines TRBV5-5 with TRBJ2-2; no clear D. Trimming shortened V by 4 bases and J by 1 base, and 14 bases separated the two germline ends. The length of the CDR3 is 16 residues. Germline V gene data show CDR1 as SGHKS and CDR2 as YYEKEE (reference sequence). The DNA for the CDR3 is TGTGCCAGCAGCACGGGCGCACAGCTGAACACCGGGGAGCTGTTTTTT. Protein: CASSTGAQLNTGELFF.

Note on this clonotype: A clone one base away is much larger, so this may be a read error. The CDR3, as DNA: TGTGCCAGCAGAGCCACAGGGAATCAGCCCCAGCATTTT. It is translated as CASRATGNQPQHF. This chain links TRBV12-3 or TRBV12-4 with TRBJ1-5; a possible D gene is TRBD1 (6 bases). Trimming took 6 bases from V and 4 from J, leaving 10 bases between them. This CDR3 contains 13 residues.

This clonotype has only a few counts. This chain uses TRBV20-1 with TRBJ2-2, with unresolved D. The germline gives CDR1 DFQATT, CDR2 SNEGSKA (reference sequence). The CDR3 spans 12 residues. V was clipped by 2 bases and J by 3 bases, with 4 bases between them. Written as DNA, the CDR3 is TGCAGTGCTAGAACCTACACCGGGGAGCTGTTTTTT. Protein: CSARTYTGELFF.

This chain uses TRBV6-2 or TRBV6-3 with TRBJ1-5, with D tentatively TRBD1 (6 bases). The CDR3 runs to 16 residues. Trimming stripped 6 bases from V and 2 bases from J, with 17 bases between. CDR1 is MNHEY, CDR2 SVGEGT, per germline. The chain's CDR3 is CASRRGQPVGNQPQHF. In DNA form, the CDR3 reads TGTGCCAGCAGGAGAGGACAGCCCGTGGGCAATCAGCCCCAGCATTTT.